What follows are 12 T cell receptor beta chains derived from one specimen sequenced in a study of T-cell reconstitution after alpha-beta-depleted transplantation in children. Unique molecular identifiers were used to barcode this TCRbeta library. TCRdb independently ran MiXCR on the PCR reads; one entry per CDR3 protein. The sample contains about 400,000 distinct CDR3 sequences, about 20% of which appear only once. Sequenced here: PBMCs from the stem cell graft donor, sampled from the stem cell graft. These receptors were collected from a human donor who donated a stem cell graft to a child with acute myeloid leukemia.

The chain joins TRBV29-1 to TRBJ1-5; the match to TRBD1 covers 7 bases. The V gene end was trimmed by 7 bases and the J gene end by 4 bases; junction bases not matched to a gene: 10. Germline CDR1 SQVTM, CDR2 ANQGSEA. The CDR3 sequence is 14 residues long. CDR3 sequence: CSAGLGTANQPQHF. CDR3 bases: TGCAGCGCCGGCCTGGGGACAGCAAATCAGCCCCAGCATTTT.

This clonotype was counted ten times or more. This chain uses TRBV12-3 or TRBV12-4 with TRBJ2-1; 9 bases line up with TRBD2. The CDR3 consists of 14 residues. With 3 bases clipped from V and 10 bases from J, the junction kept 7 bases outside the gene matches. CDR3: CASSLGTSLWEQFF. The CDR3 coding sequence is TGTGCCAGCAGTTTGGGGACTAGCCTGTGGGAGCAGTTCTTC.

The chain recombines TRBV12-3 or TRBV12-4 with TRBJ1-3; 8 nucleotides line up with TRBD1. After removal of 8 bases from V and 0 bases from J, the junction contained 6 bases not matched to a gene. The CDR3 has 15 amino acids. The CDR3 DNA follows: TGTGCCAGCCGCAGGGGGCCTAGCTCTGGAAACACCATATATTTT. Amino acids: CASRRGPSSGNTIYF.

V gene TRBV6-1 combines with J gene TRBJ2-5; the match to TRBD1 covers 8 bases. V gave up 7 bases and J gave up 0 bases; unmatched junction bases: 7. CDR3 length equals 15 residues. The V gene's germline CDR1 is MNHNS and CDR2 SASEGT. This CDR3 reads CASTQDREYQETQYF. CDR3 nucleotides: TGTGCCAGCACTCAGGACAGGGAATACCAAGAGACCCAGTACTTC.

This clonotype was detected only a few times. The chain uses TRBV5-1 and TRBJ2-1; D gene unclear. Trimming pared 3 bases from V and 7 bases from J, leaving 14 bases between. This CDR3 contains 14 residues. Germline V gene data show CDR1 as SGHRS and CDR2 as YFSETQ. CDR3 bases: TGCGCCAGCAGCTGGTACACGACCGGGAATGAGCAGTTCTTC. As protein: CASSWYTTGNEQFF.

Ten or more counts support this clonotype. The chain has TRBV5-5 and TRBJ2-3; D is uncertain. The germline gives CDR1 SGHKS, CDR2 YYEKEE (reference sequence). The CDR3 is made up of 14 amino acids. The V gene lost 3 bases and the J gene lost 1 base, with 9 bases spanning the gap. The chain's CDR3 is CASSSLRGTDTQYF. CDR3 in DNA: TGTGCCAGCAGCTCCCTCCGGGGCACAGATACGCAGTATTTT.

A remark on this clonotype: A much bigger clone sits one base away, suggesting this may be a read error. The genes are TRBV11-2 and TRBJ2-1; D unclear. CDR1 is SGHAT, CDR2 FQNNGV, per germline. The CDR3 sequence is 13 residues long. CDR3 DNA: TGTGCCAGCAGCTTAGGTCCGCGCAATGAGCAGTCCTTC. This gives the protein CASSLGPRNEQSF.

The chain employs TRBV5-1 and TRBJ2-5, with TRBD2 identical over 7 bases. V lost 8 bases, J lost 3 bases, and 10 bases stayed unmatched. Looked up from germline, CDR1 is SGHRS and CDR2 is YFSETQ. The CDR3 runs to 14 residues. The CDR3 coding sequence is TGCGCCAGTACATTCTCTAGCGGTAAAGAGACCCAGTACTTC. This encodes CASTFSSGKETQYF.

This clonotype was counted between two and nine times. The chain links TRBV5-1 to TRBJ1-4, with D tentatively TRBD1 (6 bases). The CDR3 runs to 14 residues. CDR1 SGHRS and CDR2 YFSETQ come from the germline V gene. V was cut by 4 bases and J by 8 bases, with 15 bases left in between. CDR3 DNA: TGCGCCAGCAGCCCTACAGGGTCCGGAGAAAAACTGTTTTTT. Its protein product is CASSPTGSGEKLFF.

This chain links TRBV2 with TRBJ2-3, with D perhaps TRBD2 (5 bases). The CDR3 covers 15 residues. V shed 0 bases and J shed 4 bases, with 11 bases lying between them. The germline V gene encodes CDR1 SNHLY and CDR2 FYNNEI. CDR3 DNA: TGTGCCAGCAGTGAAGCGGGAGTTGTAGCAGATACGCAGTATTTT. Protein: CASSEAGVVADTQYF.

This chain connects TRBV6-5 to TRBJ2-7; no clear D gene. The CDR3 has 14 residues. The germline V gene encodes CDR1 MNHEY and CDR2 SVGAGI. V gave up 1 base and J gave up 3 bases, with 10 bases separating them. The CDR3 is CASSYLGDGYEQYF. As DNA, the CDR3 is TGTGCCAGCAGTTACTTGGGTGACGGCTACGAGCAGTACTTC.

This clonotype was seen more than once but under ten times. The genes are TRBV29-1 and TRBJ2-7; TRBD2 agrees at 10 bases. The length of the CDR3 is 12 residues. V shed 6 bases, J shed 4 bases, and the junction held 3 bases outside the gene matches. CDR1 is SQVTM and CDR2 is ANQGSEA in the germline V gene. In DNA, the CDR3 is TGCAGCGTCCGGACTAGCGGTTACGAGCAGTACTTC. Translated, it gives CSVRTSGYEQYF.